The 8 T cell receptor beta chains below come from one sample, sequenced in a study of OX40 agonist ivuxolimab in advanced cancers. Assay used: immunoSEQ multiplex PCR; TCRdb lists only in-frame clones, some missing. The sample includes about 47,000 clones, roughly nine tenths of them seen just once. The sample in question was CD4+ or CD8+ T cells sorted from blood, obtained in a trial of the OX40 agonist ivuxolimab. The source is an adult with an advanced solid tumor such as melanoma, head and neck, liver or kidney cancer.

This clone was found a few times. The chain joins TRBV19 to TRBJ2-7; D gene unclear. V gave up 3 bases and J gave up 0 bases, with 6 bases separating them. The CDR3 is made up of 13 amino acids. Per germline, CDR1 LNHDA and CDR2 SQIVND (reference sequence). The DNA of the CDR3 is TGTGCCAGTAGTATTACGTTCTCCTACGAGCAGTACTTC. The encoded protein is CASSITFSYEQYF.

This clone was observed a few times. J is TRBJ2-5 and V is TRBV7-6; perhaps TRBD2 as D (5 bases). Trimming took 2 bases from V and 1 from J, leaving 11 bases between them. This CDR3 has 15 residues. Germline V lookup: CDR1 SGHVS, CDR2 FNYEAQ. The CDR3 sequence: CASSLQESGQETQYF. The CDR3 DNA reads TGTGCCAGCAGCTTACAGGAGAGCGGCCAAGAGACCCAGTACTTC.

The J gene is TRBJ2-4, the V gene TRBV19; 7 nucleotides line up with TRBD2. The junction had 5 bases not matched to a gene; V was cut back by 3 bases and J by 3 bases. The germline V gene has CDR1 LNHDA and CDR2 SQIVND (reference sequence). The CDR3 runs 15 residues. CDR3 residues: CASSIWGGSKNIQYF. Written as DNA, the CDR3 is TGTGCCAGTAGTATTTGGGGCGGGAGCAAAAACATTCAGTACTTC.

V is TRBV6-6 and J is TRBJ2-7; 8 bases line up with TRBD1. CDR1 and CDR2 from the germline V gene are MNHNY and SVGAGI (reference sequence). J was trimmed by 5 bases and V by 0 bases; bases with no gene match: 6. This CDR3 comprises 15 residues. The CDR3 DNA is TGTGCCAGCAGTTACTCTTCGACAGGGGTGGACGAGCAGTACTTC. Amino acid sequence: CASSYSSTGVDEQYF.

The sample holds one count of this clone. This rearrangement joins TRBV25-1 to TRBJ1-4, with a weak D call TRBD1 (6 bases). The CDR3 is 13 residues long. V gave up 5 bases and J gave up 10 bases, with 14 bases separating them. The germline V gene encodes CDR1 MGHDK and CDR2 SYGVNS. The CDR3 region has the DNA TGTGCCAGCAGTATCAGGGGTATCGGAAAACTGTTTTTT. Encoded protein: CASSIRGIGKLFF.

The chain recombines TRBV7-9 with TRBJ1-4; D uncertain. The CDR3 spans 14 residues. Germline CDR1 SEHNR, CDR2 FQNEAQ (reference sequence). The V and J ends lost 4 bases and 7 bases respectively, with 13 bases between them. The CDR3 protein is CASSSPLEGEKLFF. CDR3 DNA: TGTGCCAGCAGCTCCCCCCTAGAGGGTGAAAAACTGTTTTTT.

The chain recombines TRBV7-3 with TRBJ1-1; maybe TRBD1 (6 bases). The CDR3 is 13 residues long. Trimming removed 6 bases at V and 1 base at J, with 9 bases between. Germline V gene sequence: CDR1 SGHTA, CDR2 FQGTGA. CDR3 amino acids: CASSPRGNTEAFF. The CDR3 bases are TGTGCCAGCAGTCCCAGGGGGAACACTGAAGCTTTCTTT.

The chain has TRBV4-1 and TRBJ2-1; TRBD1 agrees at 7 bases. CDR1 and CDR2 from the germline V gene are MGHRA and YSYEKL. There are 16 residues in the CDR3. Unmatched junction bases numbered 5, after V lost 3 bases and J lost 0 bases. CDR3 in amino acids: CASSHPTGSSYNEQFF. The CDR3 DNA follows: TGCGCCAGCAGCCACCCGACAGGGAGCTCCTACAATGAGCAGTTCTTC.